These 17 T cell receptor beta chains were sequenced from one sample in a study of blood T cell repertoires in COVID-19. The assay was immunoSEQ multiplex PCR, and TCRdb's table has in-frame clones only and misses some. Here the sample spans over 250,000 clones, over 75% being singletons. Sequencing used peripheral blood. These receptors originate from a human donor in a cohort sampled during active COVID-19.

The chain has TRBV9 and TRBJ2-5, with D perhaps TRBD2 (7 bases). CDR3 size: 19 residues. The V gene lost 10 bases and the J gene lost 3 bases, with 34 bases spanning the gap. Germline assignment: CDR1 SGDLS and CDR2 YYNGEE. CDR3 nucleotides: TGTGCCCACGTTTTTGGGGGGGTTTCCTCGACAGGAAATAAAGAGACCCAGTACTTC. Its translation: CAHVFGGVSSTGNKETQYF. Full variable domain (outside the CDR3, taken from reference TRBV9 and TRBJ2-5): DSGVTQTPKHLITATGQRVTLRCSPRSGDLSVYWYQQSLDQGLQFLIQYYNGEERAKGNILERFSAQQFPDLHSELNLSSLELGDSALYFCAHVFGGVSSTGNKETQYFGPGTRLLVL.

The V and J genes are TRBV18 and TRBJ2-1, with D tentatively TRBD2 (5 bases). Deletions cut 6 bases from V and 0 bases from J, with 18 bases between. This CDR3 has 17 amino acids. CDR1 is KGHSH and CDR2 is LQKENI in the germline V gene. Here the CDR3 reads CASSDGLVGPSYNEQFF. DNA for the CDR3: TGTGCCAGCTCGGACGGACTGGTTGGGCCCTCCTACAATGAGCAGTTCTTC.

The chain employs TRBV6-2 or TRBV6-3 and TRBJ2-3; 9 positions agree with TRBD2. Germline values: CDR1 MNHEY, CDR2 SVGEGT. Germline trimming cut 2 bases from V and 6 bases from J; bases unmatched to any gene: 3. This CDR3 spans 14 amino acids. The CDR3 DNA reads TGTGCCAGCAGTTACGCGGGGGGGCGGGATACGCAGTATTTT. Translated, it gives CASSYAGGRDTQYF.

The genes are TRBV11-3 and TRBJ2-7, with TRBD1 identical over 7 bases. The ends lost 5 bases at V and 5 bases at J; junction bases unmatched: 6. The CDR3 contains 13 residues. The germline CDR1 and CDR2 sequences are SGHNT and YENEEA. In DNA, the CDR3 is TGTGCCAGCAGCAGACAGGGAGTTGACGAGCAGTACTTC. This gives the protein CASSRQGVDEQYF.

This chain links TRBV5-1 with TRBJ2-1; D is perhaps TRBD1 (6 bases). Germline CDR1 is SGHRS and CDR2 is YFSETQ. The length of the CDR3 is 15 residues. V was clipped by 4 bases and J by 0 bases, with 11 bases between them. The CDR3 loop reads CASSDTGNSYNEQFF. CDR3 DNA: TGCGCCAGCAGCGATACAGGGAACTCCTACAATGAGCAGTTCTTC.

This clone has just a few counts. The chain is built from TRBV5-1 and TRBJ2-1; no reliable D call. CDR1 and CDR2 from the germline V gene are SGHRS and YFSETQ. The CDR3 length is 14 residues. With 2 bases removed from V and 4 bases from J, the gap between germline ends came to 10 bases. In nucleotides, the CDR3 is TGCGCCAGCAGCTTCGAAGCGTTATACAATGAGCAGTTCTTC. This codes for CASSFEALYNEQFF.

The rearrangement uses TRBV7-2 and TRBJ2-7; D is unclear. V was trimmed by 5 bases and J by 5 bases, leaving 7 bases between them. The V gene's germline CDR1 is SGHTA and CDR2 FQGNSA. The CDR3 contains 11 residues. The CDR3, as DNA: TGTGCCAGCAGCGTCACGGACGAGCAGTACTTC. Its translation: CASSVTDEQYF.

CDR3 DNA sequence: TGTGCCACTCGTTTACGCCGGGACCTTAGAGGGGGCTATAATTCACCCCTCCACTTT. Protein product: CATRLRRDLRGGYNSPLHF. The chain uses TRBV27 and TRBJ1-6; TRBD1 might be the D (6 bases). V lost 10 bases to trimming and J lost 3 bases, with 28 bases between them. This CDR3 region has 19 residues. CDR1 is MNHEY, CDR2 SMNVEV, per germline (reference sequence).

The genes are TRBV3-1 (or the pseudogene TRBV3-2) and TRBJ2-2; no definite D call. This CDR3 contains 12 residues. Trimming took 3 bases from V and 7 from J, leaving 6 bases between them. The germline gives CDR1 LGHDT, CDR2 YNNKEL (reference sequence). CDR3 DNA sequence: TGTGCCAGCAGCCATTCGGTCGGGGAGCTGTTTTTT. Its protein is CASSHSVGELFF.

The chain is built from TRBV6-6 and TRBJ1-1; D might be TRBD1 (5 bases). The CDR3 runs 17 residues. V lost 5 bases and J 0 bases, leaving 19 bases between the germline ends. CDR1 is MNHNY, CDR2 SVGAGI, per germline (reference sequence). CDR3 nucleotide sequence: TGTGCCAGCAGTCGACAGTTCCAAAACATAATGAACACTGAAGCTTTCTTT. It specifies CASSRQFQNIMNTEAFF.

The gene calls are TRBV7-9 and TRBJ2-1; the D gene is possibly TRBD2 (5 bases). Trimming took off 4 bases at V and 3 bases at J, with 10 bases between the two ends. The V gene's germline CDR1 is SEHNR and CDR2 FQNEAQ (reference sequence). The CDR3 has 14 amino acids. CDR3 protein: CASSSGEVYNEQFF. The CDR3 coding sequence is TGTGCCAGCAGCTCCGGGGAAGTCTACAATGAGCAGTTCTTC.

The genes are TRBV5-1 and TRBJ2-7, with 7 bases lining up with TRBD1. V lost 4 bases, J lost 6 bases, and 16 bases stayed unmatched. This CDR3 is built from 16 residues. Germline CDR1 reads SGHRS; CDR2 reads YFSETQ. The CDR3 DNA is TGCGCCAGCAGCCCAGGGGTAGACAGGGTCGTCGGCGAGCAGTACTTC. It yields the protein CASSPGVDRVVGEQYF.

The V call is TRBV6-5, the J call TRBJ2-7; 9 positions agree with TRBD1. CDR3 size: 15 residues. Germline CDR1 and CDR2: MNHEY and SVGAGI. V was pared by 5 bases and J by 2 bases, with 7 bases of the junction left unmatched. CDR3: CASSRTGARTYEQYF. The DNA of the CDR3 is TGTGCCAGCAGTAGGACAGGGGCCAGAACCTACGAGCAGTACTTC.

This clone was seen a few times. The rearrangement links TRBV7-8 to TRBJ2-3; maybe TRBD2 (6 bases). This CDR3 has 16 residues. Trimming shortened V by 1 base and J by 0 bases, and 11 bases separated the two germline ends. Germline assignment: CDR1 SGHVS and CDR2 FQNEAQ. CDR3 region: CASSLDRRGSTDTQYF. The CDR3, as DNA: TGTGCCAGCAGCTTAGATCGGCGGGGAAGCACAGATACGCAGTATTTT.

This rearrangement joins TRBV7-2 to TRBJ2-5, with D possibly being TRBD1 (6 bases). CDR3 length: 15 amino acids. V was trimmed by 5 bases and J by 5 bases, leaving 18 bases between them. From germline, CDR1 is SGHTA and CDR2 FQGNSA. This CDR3 reads CASSPPQGLRETQYF. For the CDR3, the DNA is TGTGCCAGCAGCCCTCCGCAGGGGTTGAGGGAGACCCAGTACTTC.

The rearrangement links TRBV7-8 to TRBJ1-2; weak D call: TRBD1 (5 bases). The length of the CDR3 is 14 residues. Germline CDR1 SGHVS, CDR2 FQNEAQ. The V end was cut by 1 base, the J end by 2 bases, with 8 bases between. CDR3 region: CASSLVAGNYGYTF. For the CDR3, the DNA is TGTGCCAGCAGCTTAGTGGCAGGGAACTATGGCTACACCTTC.

This clone appeared a few times. This chain links TRBV11-2 with TRBJ1-1; TRBD1 is a possible D gene (6 bases). Trimming cost V 3 bases and J 0 bases, with 8 bases left between them. Germline CDR1 is SGHAT and CDR2 is FQNNGV. There are 14 residues in the CDR3. Here the CDR3 DNA reads TGTGCCAGCAGCTTCACAGGGCTGAACACTGAAGCTTTCTTT. It yields the protein CASSFTGLNTEAFF.